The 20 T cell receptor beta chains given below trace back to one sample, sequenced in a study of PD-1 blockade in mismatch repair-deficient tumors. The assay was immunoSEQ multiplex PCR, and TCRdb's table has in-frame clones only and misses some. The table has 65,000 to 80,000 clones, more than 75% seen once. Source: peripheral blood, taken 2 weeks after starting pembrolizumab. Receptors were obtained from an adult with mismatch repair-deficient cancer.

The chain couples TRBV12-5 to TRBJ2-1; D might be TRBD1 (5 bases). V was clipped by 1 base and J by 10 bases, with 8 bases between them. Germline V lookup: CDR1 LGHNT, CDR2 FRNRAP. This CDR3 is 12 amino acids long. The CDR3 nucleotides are TGTGCTAGTGGTTTGGCCAAGGGGGAGCAGTTCTTC. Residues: CASGLAKGEQFF.

The CDR3 region is CASSYLAGPVYEQYF. In nucleotides, the CDR3 is TGTGCCAGCAGTTATCTAGCGGGACCAGTCTACGAGCAGTACTTC. The rearrangement uses TRBV6-6 and TRBJ2-7, with 9 nucleotides matching TRBD2. Trimming cost V 3 bases and J 3 bases; bases outside gene matches: 6. This CDR3 has 15 amino acids. The V gene's germline CDR1 is MNHNY and CDR2 SVGAGI (reference sequence).

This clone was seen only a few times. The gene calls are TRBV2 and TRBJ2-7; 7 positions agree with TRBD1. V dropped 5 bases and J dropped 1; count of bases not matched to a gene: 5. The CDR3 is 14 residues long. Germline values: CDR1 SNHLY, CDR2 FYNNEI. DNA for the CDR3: TGTGCCAGCAGTTCCACGACAGGGTCCTACGAGCAGTACTTC. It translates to CASSSTTGSYEQYF.

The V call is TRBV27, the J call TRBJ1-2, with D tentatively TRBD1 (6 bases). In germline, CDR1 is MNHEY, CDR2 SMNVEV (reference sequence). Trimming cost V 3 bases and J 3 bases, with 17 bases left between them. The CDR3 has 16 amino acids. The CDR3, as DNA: TGTGCCAGCAGTTTTAGCGGGGGGCGGGGTGACTATGGCTACACCTTC. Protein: CASSFSGGRGDYGYTF.

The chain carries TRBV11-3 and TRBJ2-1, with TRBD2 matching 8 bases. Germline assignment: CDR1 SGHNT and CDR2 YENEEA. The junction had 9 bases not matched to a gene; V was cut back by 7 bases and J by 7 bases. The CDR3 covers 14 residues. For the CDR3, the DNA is TGTGCCAGCACCAACCCGGGAGGGCGAAATGAGCAGTTCTTC. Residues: CASTNPGGRNEQFF.

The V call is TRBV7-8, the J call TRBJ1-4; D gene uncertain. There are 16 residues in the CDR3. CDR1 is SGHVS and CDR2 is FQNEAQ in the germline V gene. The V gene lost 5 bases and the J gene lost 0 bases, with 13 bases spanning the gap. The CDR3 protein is CASSDSDSATNEKLFF. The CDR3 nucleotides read TGTGCCAGCAGCGATTCGGACTCAGCAACTAATGAAAAACTGTTTTTT.

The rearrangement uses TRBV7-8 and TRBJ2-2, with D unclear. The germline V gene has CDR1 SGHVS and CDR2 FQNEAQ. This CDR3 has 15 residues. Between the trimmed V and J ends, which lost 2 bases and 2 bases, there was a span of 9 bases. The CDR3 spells CASSLRAVNTGELFF. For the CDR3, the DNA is TGTGCCAGCAGCTTAAGGGCGGTAAACACCGGGGAGCTGTTTTTT.

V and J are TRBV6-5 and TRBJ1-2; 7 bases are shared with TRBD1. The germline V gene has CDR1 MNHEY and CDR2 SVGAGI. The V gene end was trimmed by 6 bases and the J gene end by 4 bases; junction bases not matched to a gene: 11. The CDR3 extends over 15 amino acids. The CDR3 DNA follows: TGTGCCAGCAGAACTTCCGTGACAGGGACCTATGGCTACACCTTC. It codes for CASRTSVTGTYGYTF.

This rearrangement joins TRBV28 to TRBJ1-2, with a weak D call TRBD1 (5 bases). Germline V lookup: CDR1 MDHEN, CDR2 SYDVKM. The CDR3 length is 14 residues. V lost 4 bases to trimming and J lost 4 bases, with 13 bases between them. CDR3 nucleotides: TGTGCCAGCAGTTCGGCAGGGACCGTCTATGGCTACACCTTC. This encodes CASSSAGTVYGYTF.

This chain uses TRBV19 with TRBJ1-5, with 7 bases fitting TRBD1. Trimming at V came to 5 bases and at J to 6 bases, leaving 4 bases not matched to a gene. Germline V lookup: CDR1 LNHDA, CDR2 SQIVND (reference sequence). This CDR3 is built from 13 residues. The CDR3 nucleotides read TGTGCCAGTAGTCCAGGGGGGGCTCAGCCCCAGCATTTT. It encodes CASSPGGAQPQHF. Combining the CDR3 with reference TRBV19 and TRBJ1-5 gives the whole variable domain DGGITQSPKYLFRKEGQNVTLSCEQNLNHDAMYWYRQDPGQGLRLIYYSQIVNDFQKGDIAEGYSVSREKKESFPLTVTSAQKNPTAFYLCASSPGGAQPQHFGDGTRLSIL.

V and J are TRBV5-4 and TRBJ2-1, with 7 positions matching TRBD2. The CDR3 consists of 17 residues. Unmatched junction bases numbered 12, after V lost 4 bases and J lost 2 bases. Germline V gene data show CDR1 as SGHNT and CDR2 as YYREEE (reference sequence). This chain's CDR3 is CASSQDPSGRTYNEQFF. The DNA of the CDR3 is TGTGCCAGCAGCCAGGACCCTAGCGGACGAACCTACAATGAGCAGTTCTTC.

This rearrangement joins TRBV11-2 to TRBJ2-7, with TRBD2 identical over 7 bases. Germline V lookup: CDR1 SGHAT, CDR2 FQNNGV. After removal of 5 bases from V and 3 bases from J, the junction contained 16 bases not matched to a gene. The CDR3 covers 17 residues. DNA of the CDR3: TGTGCCAGCAGCCCAACTCGATTGCGGACGGGGGGCTACGAGCAGTACTTC. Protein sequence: CASSPTRLRTGGYEQYF.

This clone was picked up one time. The CDR3 protein is CASSLKGTDTEAFF. CDR3 DNA: TGTGCCAGCAGCTTAAAGGGAACGGACACTGAAGCTTTCTTT. This chain joins TRBV7-9 and TRBJ1-1; no definite D call. CDR1 SEHNR and CDR2 FQNEAQ come from the germline V gene (reference sequence). V dropped 2 bases and J dropped 3 bases, with 10 bases sitting between them. The CDR3 totals 14 residues.

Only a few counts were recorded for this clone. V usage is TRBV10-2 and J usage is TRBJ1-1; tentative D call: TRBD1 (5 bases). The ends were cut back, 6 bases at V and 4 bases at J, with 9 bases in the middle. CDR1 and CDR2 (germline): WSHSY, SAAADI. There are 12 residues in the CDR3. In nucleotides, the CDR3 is TGCGCCAGCAGGGGGGAAGGCACTGAAGCTTTCTTT. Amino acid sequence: CASRGEGTEAFF.

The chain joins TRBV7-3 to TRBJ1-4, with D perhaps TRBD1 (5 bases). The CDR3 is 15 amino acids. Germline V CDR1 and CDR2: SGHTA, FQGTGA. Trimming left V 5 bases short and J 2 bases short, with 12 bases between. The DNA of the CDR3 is TGTGCCAGCAGCCAGAGGGGAGGGACTAATGAAAAACTGTTTTTT. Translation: CASSQRGGTNEKLFF.

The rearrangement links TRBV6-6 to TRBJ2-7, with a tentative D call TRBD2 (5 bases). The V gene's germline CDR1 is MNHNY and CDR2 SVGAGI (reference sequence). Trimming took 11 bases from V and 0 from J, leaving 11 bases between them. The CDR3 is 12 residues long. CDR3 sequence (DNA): TGTGCCGCCTCAGACTACTCCTACGAGCAGTACTTC. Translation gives CAASDYSYEQYF.

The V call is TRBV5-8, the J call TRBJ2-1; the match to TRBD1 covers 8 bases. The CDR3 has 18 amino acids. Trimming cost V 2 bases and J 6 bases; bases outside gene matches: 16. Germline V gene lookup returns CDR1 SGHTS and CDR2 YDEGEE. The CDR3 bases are TGTGCCAGCAGCTTTTTCAGGGGGCGGGGCTTGCGAGCCAATGAGCAGTTCTTC. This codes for CASSFFRGRGLRANEQFF.

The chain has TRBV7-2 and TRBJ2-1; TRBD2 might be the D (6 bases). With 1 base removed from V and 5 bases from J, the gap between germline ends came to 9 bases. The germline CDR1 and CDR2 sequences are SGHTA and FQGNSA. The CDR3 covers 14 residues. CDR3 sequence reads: CASSLEWTNNEQFF. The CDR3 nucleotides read TGTGCCAGCAGCTTAGAGTGGACTAACAATGAGCAGTTCTTC.

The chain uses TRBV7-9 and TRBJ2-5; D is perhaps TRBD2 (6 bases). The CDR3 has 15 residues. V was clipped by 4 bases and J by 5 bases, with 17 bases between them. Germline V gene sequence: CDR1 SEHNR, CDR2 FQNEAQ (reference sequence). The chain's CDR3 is CASSSGTFLGETQYF. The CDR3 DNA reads TGTGCCAGCAGCTCCGGGACTTTTTTGGGGGAGACCCAGTACTTC.

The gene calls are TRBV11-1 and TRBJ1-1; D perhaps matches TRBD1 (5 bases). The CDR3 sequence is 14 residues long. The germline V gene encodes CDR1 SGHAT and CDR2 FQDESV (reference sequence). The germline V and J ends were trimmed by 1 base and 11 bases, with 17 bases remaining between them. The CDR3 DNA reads TGTGCCAGCAGCTTAGGGCAGGGATGGCCCTCGGCTTTCTTT. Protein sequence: CASSLGQGWPSAFF.